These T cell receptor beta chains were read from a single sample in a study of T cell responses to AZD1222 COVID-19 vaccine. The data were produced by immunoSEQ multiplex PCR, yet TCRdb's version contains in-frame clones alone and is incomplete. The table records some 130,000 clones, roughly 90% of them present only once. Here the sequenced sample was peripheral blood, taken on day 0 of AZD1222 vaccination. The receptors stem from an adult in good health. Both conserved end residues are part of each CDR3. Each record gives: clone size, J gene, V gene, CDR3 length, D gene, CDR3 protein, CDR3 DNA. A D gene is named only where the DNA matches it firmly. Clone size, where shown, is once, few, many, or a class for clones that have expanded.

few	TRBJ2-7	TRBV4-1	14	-	CASSRGTLNYEQYF	TGCGCCAGCAGCCGGGGGACTCTGAACTACGAGCAGTACTTC
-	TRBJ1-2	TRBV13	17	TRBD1	CASSLVGTGLPPGGYTF	TGTGCCAGCAGCTTAGTAGGGACAGGGCTCCCCCCTGGCGGCTACACCTTC
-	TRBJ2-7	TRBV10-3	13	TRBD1	CAISAGQAYEQYF	TGTGCCATCAGCGCTGGACAGGCCTACGAGCAGTACTTC
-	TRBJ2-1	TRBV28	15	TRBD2	CASSSRAGGYNEQFF	TGTGCCAGCAGTTCCCGAGCGGGAGGGTACAATGAGCAGTTCTTC
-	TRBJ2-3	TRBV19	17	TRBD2	CASSRDISSGGSDTQYF	TGTGCCAGTAGCCGTGACATTAGTAGCGGGGGCTCAGATACGCAGTATTTT
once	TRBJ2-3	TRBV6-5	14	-	CASSSGERVDTQYF	TGTGCCAGCAGTTCAGGGGAACGGGTAGATACGCAGTATTTT
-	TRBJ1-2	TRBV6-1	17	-	CASSDPLLTGGDYGYTF	TGTGCCAGCAGTGATCCCCTTTTGACAGGAGGAGACTATGGCTACACCTTC
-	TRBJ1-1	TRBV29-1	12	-	CSVASRNTEAFF	TGCAGCGTTGCCAGTCGGAACACTGAAGCTTTCTTT
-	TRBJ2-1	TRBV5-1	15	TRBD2	CASSAASTSFYEQFF	TGCGCCAGCAGCGCCGCCTCGACTAGCTTCTATGAGCAGTTCTTC
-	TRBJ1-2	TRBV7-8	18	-	CASSQNREPPSHGYGYTF	TGTGCCAGCAGCCAGAACCGGGAACCTCCCTCCCATGGGTATGGCTACACCTTC
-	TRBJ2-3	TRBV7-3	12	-	CASSPYTDTQYF	TGTGCCAGCAGCCCCTACACAGATACGCAGTATTTT
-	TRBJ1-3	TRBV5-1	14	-	CASTSGAAGNTIYF	TGCGCCAGCACCTCCGGGGCCGCCGGAAACACCATATATTTT
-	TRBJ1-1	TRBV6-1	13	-	CATSLYGNTEAFF	TGTGCCACAAGCCTTTACGGGAACACTGAAGCTTTCTTT
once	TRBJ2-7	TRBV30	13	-	CAWSVTISDEQYF	TGTGCCTGGAGTGTAACCATAAGCGACGAGCAGTACTTC
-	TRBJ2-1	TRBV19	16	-	CASSRTGGTRYNEQFF	TGTGCCAGTAGTAGGACTGGGGGAACCCGTTACAATGAGCAGTTCTTC
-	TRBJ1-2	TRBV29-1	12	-	CSVDLKGYGYTF	TGCAGCGTTGACCTTAAAGGCTATGGCTACACCTTC
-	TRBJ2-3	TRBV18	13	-	CASSPRRTDTQYF	TGTGCCAGCTCACCACGGCGCACAGATACGCAGTATTTT
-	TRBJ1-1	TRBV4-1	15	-	CASSQEKGMGTEAFF	TGCGCCAGCAGCCAAGAAAAGGGGATGGGCACTGAAGCTTTCTTT
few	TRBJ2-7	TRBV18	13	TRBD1	CASSRGTGYEQYF	TGTGCCAGCTCACGCGGGACAGGGTACGAGCAGTACTTC
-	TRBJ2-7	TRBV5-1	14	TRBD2	CASSPVAGVGEQYF	TGCGCCAGCAGCCCTGTAGCGGGAGTGGGGGAGCAGTACTTC
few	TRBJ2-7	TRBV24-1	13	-	CATSDEGSYEQYF	TGTGCCACCAGTGATGAGGGTTCCTACGAGCAGTACTTC
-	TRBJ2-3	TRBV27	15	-	CASSLCEYSTDTQYF	TGTGCCAGCAGTTTATGTGAGTATAGCACAGATACGCAGTATTTT
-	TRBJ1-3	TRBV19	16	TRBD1	CASSTNDRGRGNTIYF	TGTGCCAGTAGTACAAACGACAGGGGCCGTGGAAACACCATATATTTT
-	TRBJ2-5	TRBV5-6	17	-	CASSLAPAGQYQETQYF	TGTGCCAGCAGCTTGGCTCCGGCGGGACAGTACCAAGAGACCCAGTACTTC
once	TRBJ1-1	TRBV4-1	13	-	CASAQETNTEAFF	TGCGCCAGTGCACAGGAGACGAACACTGAAGCTTTCTTT
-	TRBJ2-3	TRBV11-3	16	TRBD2	CASSFGLAGVPDTQYF	TGTGCCAGCAGCTTTGGACTAGCGGGAGTCCCAGATACGCAGTATTTT
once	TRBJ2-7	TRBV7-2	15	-	CASTVRGGSLYEQYF	TGTGCCAGCACCGTAAGGGGGGGATCTCTCTACGAGCAGTACTTC
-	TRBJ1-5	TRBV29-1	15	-	CSVADGLLGNQPQHF	TGCAGCGTTGCGGACGGACTTCTGGGCAATCAGCCCCAGCATTTT
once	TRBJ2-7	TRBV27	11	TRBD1	CASSSRDRVFF	TGTGCCAGCAGTAGCCGGGACAGGGTGTTCTTC
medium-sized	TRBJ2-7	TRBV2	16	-	CASSERRAGLTYEQYF	TGTGCCAGCAGTGAACGGAGGGCAGGATTGACCTACGAGCAGTACTTC
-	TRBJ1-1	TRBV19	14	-	CASSRKGVGTEAFF	TGTGCCAGTAGCAGAAAAGGGGTTGGCACTGAAGCTTTCTTT
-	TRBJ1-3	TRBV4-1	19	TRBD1	CASSPRFRQGGPAGNTIYF	TGCGCCAGCAGTCCAAGATTTCGTCAGGGGGGACCTGCTGGAAACACCATATATTTT
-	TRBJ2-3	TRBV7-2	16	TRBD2	CASSTRLAGDTDTQYF	TGTGCCAGCAGCACCCGTCTAGCGGGGGATACAGATACGCAGTATTTT
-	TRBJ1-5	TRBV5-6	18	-	CASSQLGSQGLAGEPQHF	TGTGCCAGCAGCCAGTTAGGGTCTCAGGGGCTGGCCGGGGAGCCCCAGCATTTT
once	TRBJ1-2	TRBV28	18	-	CASSFSRVGTGGNYGYTF	TGTGCCAGCAGTTTCTCCAGGGTGGGAACCGGAGGTAACTATGGCTACACCTTC
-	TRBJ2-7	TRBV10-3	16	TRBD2	CAISELTSGSKNEQYF	TGTGCCATCAGTGAGCTTACTAGCGGGAGTAAGAACGAGCAGTACTTC
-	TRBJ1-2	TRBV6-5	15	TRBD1	CASTGTGAGYYGYTF	TGTGCCAGCACCGGGACAGGGGCAGGCTACTATGGCTACACCTTC
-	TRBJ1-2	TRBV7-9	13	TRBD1	CASSLPGGLGYTF	TGTGCCAGCAGCTTACCAGGGGGCTTGGGCTACACCTTC
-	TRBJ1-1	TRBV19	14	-	CASTVEGLNTEAFF	TGTGCCAGTACCGTCGAGGGGCTGAACACTGAAGCTTTCTTT
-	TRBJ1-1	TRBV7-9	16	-	CASSRVKGSLNTEAFF	TGTGCCAGCAGCAGGGTAAAAGGGTCCTTGAACACTGAAGCTTTCTTT
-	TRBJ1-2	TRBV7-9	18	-	CASSLGPRDYRLNYGYTF	TGTGCCAGCAGCTTAGGTCCCAGGGATTACCGACTTAACTATGGCTACACCTTC
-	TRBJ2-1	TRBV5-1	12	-	CASSLNREGQFF	TGCGCCAGCAGCTTGAACAGGGAAGGGCAGTTCTTC
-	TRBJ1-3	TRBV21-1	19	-	CASSKARGGQGALVYTIYF	TGTGCCAGCAGCAAAGCGCGGGGGGGACAGGGGGCTTTAGTTTACACCATATATTTT
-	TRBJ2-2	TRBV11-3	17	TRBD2	CASSLSRTSGRSGELFF	TGTGCCAGCAGCTTATCACGTACTAGCGGGAGGTCCGGGGAGCTGTTTTTT
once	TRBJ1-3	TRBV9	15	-	CASSVAGDSGNTIYF	TGTGCCAGCAGCGTAGCGGGGGACTCTGGAAACACCATATATTTT
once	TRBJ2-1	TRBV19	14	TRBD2	CASRKREAVDEQFF	TGTGCCAGTAGGAAGCGGGAGGCGGTCGATGAGCAGTTCTTC
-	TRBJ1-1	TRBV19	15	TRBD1	CASSIAGTGSTEAFF	TGTGCCAGTAGTATAGCCGGGACAGGGAGCACTGAAGCTTTCTTT
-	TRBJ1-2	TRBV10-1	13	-	CASSESVGVGYTF	TGCGCCAGCAGTGAGTCGGTAGGGGTCGGCTACACCTTC
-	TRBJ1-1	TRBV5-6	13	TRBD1	CASSLGRGPEAFF	TGTGCCAGCAGCTTGGGGAGGGGGCCTGAAGCTTTCTTT
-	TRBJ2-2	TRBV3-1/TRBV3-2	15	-	CASSQGGMGTGELFF	TGTGCCAGCAGCCAAGGGGGAATGGGCACCGGGGAGCTGTTTTTT
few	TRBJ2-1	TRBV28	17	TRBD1	CASSSGQGDYSYNEQFF	TGTGCCAGCAGTTCGGGACAGGGAGACTACTCCTACAATGAGCAGTTCTTC
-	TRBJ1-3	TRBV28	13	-	CASLRVTGNTIYF	TGTGCCAGCCTCAGGGTCACTGGAAACACCATATATTTT
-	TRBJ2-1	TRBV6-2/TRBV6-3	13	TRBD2	CASSYPGGREQFF	TGTGCCAGCAGTTACCCGGGGGGACGGGAGCAGTTCTTC